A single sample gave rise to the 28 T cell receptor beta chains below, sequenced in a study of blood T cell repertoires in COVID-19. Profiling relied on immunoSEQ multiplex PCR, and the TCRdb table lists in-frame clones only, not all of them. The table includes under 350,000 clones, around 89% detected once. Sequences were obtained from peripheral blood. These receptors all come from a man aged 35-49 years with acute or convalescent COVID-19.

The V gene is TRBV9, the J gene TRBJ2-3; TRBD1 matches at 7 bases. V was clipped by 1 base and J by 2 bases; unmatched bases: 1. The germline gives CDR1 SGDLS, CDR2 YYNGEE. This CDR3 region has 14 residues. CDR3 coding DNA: TGTGCCAGCAGCGTACAGGGGGTCACAGATACGCAGTATTTT. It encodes CASSVQGVTDTQYF.

In nucleotides, the CDR3 is TGCGCCAGCAGCCAGGGTGGGACAGGGGTCCCCTACGAGCAGTACTTC. This codes for CASSQGGTGVPYEQYF. V gene TRBV4-1 combines with J gene TRBJ2-7; 10 positions agree with TRBD1. Germline V gives CDR1 MGHRA, CDR2 YSYEKL. The CDR3 is made up of 16 amino acids. V was pared by 3 bases and J by 2 bases, with 7 bases of the junction left unmatched.

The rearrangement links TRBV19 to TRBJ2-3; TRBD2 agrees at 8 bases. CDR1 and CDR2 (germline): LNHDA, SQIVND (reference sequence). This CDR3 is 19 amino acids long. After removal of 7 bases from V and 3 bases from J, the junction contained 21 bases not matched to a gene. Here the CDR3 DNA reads TGTGCCAGTACGAGGGCAGGTAGCGGGGTGCGGTGGAGGACAGATACGCAGTATTTT. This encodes CASTRAGSGVRWRTDTQYF. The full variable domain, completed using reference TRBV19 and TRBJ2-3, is DGGITQSPKYLFRKEGQNVTLSCEQNLNHDAMYWYRQDPGQGLRLIYYSQIVNDFQKGDIAEGYSVSREKKESFPLTVTSAQKNPTAFYLCASTRAGSGVRWRTDTQYFGPGTRLTVL.

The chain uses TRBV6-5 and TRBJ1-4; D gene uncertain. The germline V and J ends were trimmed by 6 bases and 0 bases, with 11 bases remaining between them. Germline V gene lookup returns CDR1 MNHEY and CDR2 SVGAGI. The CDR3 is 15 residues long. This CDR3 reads CASRRTAPTNEKLFF. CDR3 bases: TGTGCCAGCAGACGTACAGCCCCAACTAATGAAAAACTGTTTTTT.

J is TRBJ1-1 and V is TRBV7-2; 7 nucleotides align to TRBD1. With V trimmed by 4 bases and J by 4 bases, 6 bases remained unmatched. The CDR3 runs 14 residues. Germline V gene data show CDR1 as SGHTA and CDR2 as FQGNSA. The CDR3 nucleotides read TGTGCCAGCAGCTGGGACAGCCCACGCACTGAAGCTTTCTTT. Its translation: CASSWDSPRTEAFF.

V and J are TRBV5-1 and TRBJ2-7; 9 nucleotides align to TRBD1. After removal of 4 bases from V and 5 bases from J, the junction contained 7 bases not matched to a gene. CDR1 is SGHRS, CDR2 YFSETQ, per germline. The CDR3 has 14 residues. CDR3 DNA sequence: TGCGCCAGCAGCCTCGGGACAGGGAGGGACGAGCAGTACTTC. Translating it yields CASSLGTGRDEQYF.

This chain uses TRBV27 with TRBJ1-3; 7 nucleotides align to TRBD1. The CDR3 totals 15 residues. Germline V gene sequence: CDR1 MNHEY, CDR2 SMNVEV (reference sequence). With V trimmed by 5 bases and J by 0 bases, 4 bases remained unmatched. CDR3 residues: CASSEDRTSGNTIYF. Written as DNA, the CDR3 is TGTGCCAGCAGTGAGGACAGGACCTCTGGAAACACCATATATTTT.

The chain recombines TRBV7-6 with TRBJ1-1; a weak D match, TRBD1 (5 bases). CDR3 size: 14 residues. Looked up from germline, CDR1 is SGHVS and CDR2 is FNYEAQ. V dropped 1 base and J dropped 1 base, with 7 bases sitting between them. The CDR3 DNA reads TGTGCCAGCAGCTTAGTCGGGGGGAACACTGAAGCTTTCTTT. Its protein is CASSLVGGNTEAFF.

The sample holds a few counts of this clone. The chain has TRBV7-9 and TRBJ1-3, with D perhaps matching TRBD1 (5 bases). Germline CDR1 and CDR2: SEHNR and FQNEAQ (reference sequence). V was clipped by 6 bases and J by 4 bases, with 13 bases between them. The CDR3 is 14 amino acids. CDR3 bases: TGTGCCAGCAGTTTACCCTGGACAGGAAACACCATATATTTT. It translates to CASSLPWTGNTIYF.

In DNA, the CDR3 is TGTGCCAGCAGTCAGGATTTCTCTGGAAACACCATATATTTT. Translating it yields CASSQDFSGNTIYF. The chain employs TRBV7-6 and TRBJ1-3; D gene uncertain. Trimming shortened V by 6 bases and J by 0 bases, and 9 bases separated the two germline ends. The CDR3 consists of 14 residues. Looked up from germline, CDR1 is SGHVS and CDR2 is FNYEAQ.

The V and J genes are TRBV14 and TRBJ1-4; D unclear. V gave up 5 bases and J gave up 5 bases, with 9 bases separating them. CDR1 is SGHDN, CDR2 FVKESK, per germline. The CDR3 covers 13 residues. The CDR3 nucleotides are TGTGCCAGCAGCTCCGACTTGAATGAAAAACTGTTTTTT. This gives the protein CASSSDLNEKLFF.

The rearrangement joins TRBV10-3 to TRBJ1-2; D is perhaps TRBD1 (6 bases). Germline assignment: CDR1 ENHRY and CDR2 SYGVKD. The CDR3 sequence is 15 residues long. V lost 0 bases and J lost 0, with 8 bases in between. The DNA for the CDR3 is TGTGCCATCAGTGAGTCCAGGGGAGCTAACTATGGCTACACCTTC. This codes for CAISESRGANYGYTF.

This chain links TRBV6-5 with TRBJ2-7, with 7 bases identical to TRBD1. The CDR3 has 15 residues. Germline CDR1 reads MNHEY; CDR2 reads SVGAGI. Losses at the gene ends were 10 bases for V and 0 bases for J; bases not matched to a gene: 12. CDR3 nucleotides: TGTGCCACCTCCCTCGGACAGGCCTTCTCCTACGAGCAGTACTTC. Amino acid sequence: CATSLGQAFSYEQYF.

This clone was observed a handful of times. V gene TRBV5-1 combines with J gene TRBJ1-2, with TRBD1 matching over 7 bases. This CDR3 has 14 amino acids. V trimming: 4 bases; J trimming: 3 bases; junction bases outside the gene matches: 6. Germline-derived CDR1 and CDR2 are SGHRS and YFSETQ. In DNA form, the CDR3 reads TGCGCCAGCAGCCCTATACAGGGGCACTATGGCTACACCTTC. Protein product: CASSPIQGHYGYTF.

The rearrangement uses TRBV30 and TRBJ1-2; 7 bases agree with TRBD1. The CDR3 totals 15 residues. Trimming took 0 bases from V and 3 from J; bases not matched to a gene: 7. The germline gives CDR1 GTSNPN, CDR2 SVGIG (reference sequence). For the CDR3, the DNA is TGTGCCTGGAGTGTGTTCTTAACAGGGGACTATGGCTACACCTTC. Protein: CAWSVFLTGDYGYTF.

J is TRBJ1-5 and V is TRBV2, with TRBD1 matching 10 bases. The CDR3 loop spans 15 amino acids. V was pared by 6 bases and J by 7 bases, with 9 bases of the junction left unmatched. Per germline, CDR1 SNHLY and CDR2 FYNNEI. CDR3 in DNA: TGTGCCAGCAGCGCGACAGGGGGCTGGGGACAGCCCCAGCATTTT. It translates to CASSATGGWGQPQHF.

Here the CDR3 DNA reads TGTGCCAGCTCACCAGGAACAGGGAAGGTAGGTGAGCAGTTCTTC. It is translated as CASSPGTGKVGEQFF. The chain couples TRBV18 to TRBJ2-1; maybe TRBD1 (6 bases). The CDR3 extends over 15 amino acids. Germline V gene lookup returns CDR1 KGHSH and CDR2 LQKENI. Trimming took 2 bases from V and 9 from J, leaving 17 bases between them.

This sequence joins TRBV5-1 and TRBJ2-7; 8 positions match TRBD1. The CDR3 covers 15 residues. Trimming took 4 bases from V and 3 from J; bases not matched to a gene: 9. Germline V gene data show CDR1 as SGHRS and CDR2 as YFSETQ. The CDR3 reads CASSVETGAHYEQYF. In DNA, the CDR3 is TGCGCCAGCAGCGTAGAGACAGGGGCCCACTACGAGCAGTACTTC.

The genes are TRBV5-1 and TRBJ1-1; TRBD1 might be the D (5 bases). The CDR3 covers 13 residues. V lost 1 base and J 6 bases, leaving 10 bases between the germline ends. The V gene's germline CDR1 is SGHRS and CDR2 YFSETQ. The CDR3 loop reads CASSLQSRAEAFF. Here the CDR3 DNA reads TGCGCCAGCAGCTTGCAATCCAGGGCTGAAGCTTTCTTT.

CDR3: CASSSLRRQVNTEAFF. The CDR3 DNA follows: TGTGCCAGCAGCTCACTCCGCAGACAGGTGAACACTGAAGCTTTCTTT. The chain recombines TRBV28 with TRBJ1-1, with a tentative D call TRBD1 (6 bases). CDR1 MDHEN and CDR2 SYDVKM come from the germline V gene. This CDR3 is built from 16 residues. Trimming removed 6 bases from V and 0 bases from J, with 17 bases in between.

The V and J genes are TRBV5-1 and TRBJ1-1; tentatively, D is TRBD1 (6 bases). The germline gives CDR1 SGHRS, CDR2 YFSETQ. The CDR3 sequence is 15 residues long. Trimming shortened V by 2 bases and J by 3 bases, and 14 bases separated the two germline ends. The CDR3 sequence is CASSFVGGRDTEAFF. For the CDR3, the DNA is TGCGCCAGCAGCTTTGTTGGGGGCCGTGACACTGAAGCTTTCTTT.

The CDR3 DNA reads as TGTGCCAGCAGCTTAGCGCTAGCGGGGGCCCTTCTGTTCTTC. Its protein product is CASSLALAGALLFF. The chain combines TRBV7-8 with TRBJ2-1; 10 nucleotides line up with TRBD2. CDR1 is SGHVS and CDR2 is FQNEAQ in the germline V gene. The trim removed 0 bases at V and 15 bases at J, leaving 8 bases unmatched. The CDR3 length is 14 residues.

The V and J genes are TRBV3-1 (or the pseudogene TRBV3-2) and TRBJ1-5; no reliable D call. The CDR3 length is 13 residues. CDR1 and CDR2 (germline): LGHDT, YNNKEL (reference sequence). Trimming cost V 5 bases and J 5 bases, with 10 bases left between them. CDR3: CASSAREDQPQHF. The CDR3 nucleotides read TGTGCCAGCAGCGCTCGGGAGGATCAGCCCCAGCATTTT.

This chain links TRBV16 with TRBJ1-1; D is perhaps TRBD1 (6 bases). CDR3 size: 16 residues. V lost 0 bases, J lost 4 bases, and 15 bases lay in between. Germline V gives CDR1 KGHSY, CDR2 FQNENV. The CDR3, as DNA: TGTGCCAGCAGCCAATCAACAGGGTGGGTCGGCACTGAAGCTTTCTTT. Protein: CASSQSTGWVGTEAFF.

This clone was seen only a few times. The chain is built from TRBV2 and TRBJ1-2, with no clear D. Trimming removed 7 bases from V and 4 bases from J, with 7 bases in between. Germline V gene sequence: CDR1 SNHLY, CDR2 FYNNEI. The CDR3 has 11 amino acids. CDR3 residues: CASTQFYGYTF. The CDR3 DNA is TGTGCCAGCACGCAGTTCTATGGCTACACCTTC.

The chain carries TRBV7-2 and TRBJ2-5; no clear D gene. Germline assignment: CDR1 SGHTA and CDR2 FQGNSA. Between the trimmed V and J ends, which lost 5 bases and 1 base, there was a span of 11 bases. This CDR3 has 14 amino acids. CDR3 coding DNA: TGTGCCAGCAGCCCCCCAGCGATCCAAGAGACCCAGTACTTC. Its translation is CASSPPAIQETQYF.

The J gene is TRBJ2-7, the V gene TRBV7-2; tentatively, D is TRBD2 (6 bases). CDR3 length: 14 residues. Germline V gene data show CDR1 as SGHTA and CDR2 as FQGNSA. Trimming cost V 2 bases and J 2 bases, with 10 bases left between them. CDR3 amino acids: CASSLLALAYEQYF. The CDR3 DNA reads TGTGCCAGCAGCTTACTAGCGCTTGCCTACGAGCAGTACTTC.

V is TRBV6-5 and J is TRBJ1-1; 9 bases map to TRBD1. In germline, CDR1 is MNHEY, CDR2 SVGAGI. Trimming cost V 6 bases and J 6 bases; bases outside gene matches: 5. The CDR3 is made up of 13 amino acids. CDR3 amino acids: CASSATGGPEAFF. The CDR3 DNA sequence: TGTGCCAGCAGCGCCACAGGGGGCCCTGAAGCTTTCTTT.